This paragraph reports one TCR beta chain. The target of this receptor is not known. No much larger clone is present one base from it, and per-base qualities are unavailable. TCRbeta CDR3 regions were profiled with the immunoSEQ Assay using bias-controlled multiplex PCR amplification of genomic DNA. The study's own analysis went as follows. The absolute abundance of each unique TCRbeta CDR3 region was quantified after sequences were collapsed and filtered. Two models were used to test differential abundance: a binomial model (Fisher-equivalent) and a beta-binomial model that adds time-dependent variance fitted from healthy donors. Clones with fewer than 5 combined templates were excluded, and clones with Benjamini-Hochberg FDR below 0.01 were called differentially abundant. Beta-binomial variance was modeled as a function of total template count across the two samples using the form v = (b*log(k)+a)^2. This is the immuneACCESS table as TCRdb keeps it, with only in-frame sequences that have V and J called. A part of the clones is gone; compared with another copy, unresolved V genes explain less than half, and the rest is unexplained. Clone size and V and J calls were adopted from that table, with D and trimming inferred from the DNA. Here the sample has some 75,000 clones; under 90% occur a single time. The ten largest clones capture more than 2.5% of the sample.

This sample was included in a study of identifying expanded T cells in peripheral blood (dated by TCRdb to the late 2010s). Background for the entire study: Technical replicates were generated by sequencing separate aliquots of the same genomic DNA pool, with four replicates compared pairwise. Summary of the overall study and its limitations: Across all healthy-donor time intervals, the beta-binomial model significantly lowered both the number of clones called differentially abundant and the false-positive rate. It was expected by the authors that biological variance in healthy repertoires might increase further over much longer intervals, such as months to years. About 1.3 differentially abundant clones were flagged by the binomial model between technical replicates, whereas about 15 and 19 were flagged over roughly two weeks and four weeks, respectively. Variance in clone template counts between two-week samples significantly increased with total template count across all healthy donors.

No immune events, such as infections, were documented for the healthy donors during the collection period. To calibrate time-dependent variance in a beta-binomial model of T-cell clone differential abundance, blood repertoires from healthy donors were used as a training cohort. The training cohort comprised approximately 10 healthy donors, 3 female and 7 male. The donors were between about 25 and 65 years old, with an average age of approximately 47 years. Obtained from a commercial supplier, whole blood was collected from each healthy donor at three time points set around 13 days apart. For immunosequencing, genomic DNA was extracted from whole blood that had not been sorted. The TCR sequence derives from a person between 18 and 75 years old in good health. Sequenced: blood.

The CDR3 is CASSWTVTGANVLTF. The DNA is as follows: TGTGCCAGCAGCTGGACAGTGACTGGGGCCAACGTCCTGACTTTC. The V gene is TRBV6-5 and the J gene is TRBJ2-6; TRBD1 is a possible D gene, resting on 6 matching bases. The CDR3 holds 15 amino acids from the cysteine to the phenylalanine. The only DNA kept is the CDR3, 45 bases in frame from the first base. V loses 6 bases, J loses 2 bases, and the germline ends lie 11 bases apart. The germline V gene encodes CDR1 MNHEY and CDR2 SVGAGI.